The 2 T cell receptor beta chains listed next were all sequenced from one sample in a study of vaccination and CD4 T cells after COVID-19. These receptors lack a known antigen. The study sequenced cultured CD4+ T cell DNA using the Oncomine TCR Beta short-read assay. TCRdb independently ran MiXCR on the PCR reads; one entry per CDR3 protein. The sample has about 7,600 distinct CDR3 sequences; approximately 37% are singletons. Treatment indicated: roughly 10-day PBMC culture with coronavirus spike peptide pools or control peptides (ViraFEST assay). CD4+ T lymphocytes from the unexposed donor were collected before the COVID-19 pandemic (2011-2018). Source material: CD4+ T cells from blood, cultured in vitro. Receptor source: a human donor in good health.

J is TRBJ1-5 and V is TRBV4-1; tentative D call: TRBD1 (6 bases). V lost 0 bases and J 2 bases, leaving 11 bases between the germline ends. The CDR3 is 16 amino acids. The V gene's germline CDR1 is MGHRA and CDR2 YSYEKL. The CDR3 loop reads CASSQEPPGGNQPQHF. CDR3 DNA sequence: TGCGCCAGCAGCCAAGAACCGCCAGGGGGCAATCAGCCCCAGCATTTT.

The CDR3 region has the DNA TGTGCCAGCAGTGATTGGGGGAGTGGGGAGACCCAGTACTTC. It yields the protein CASSDWGSGETQYF. The chain couples TRBV2 to TRBJ2-5; D may match TRBD1 or TRBD2 (5 bases each). The CDR3 contains 14 residues. V lost 3 bases and J lost 5, with 13 bases in between. Per germline, CDR1 SNHLY and CDR2 FYNNEI.